This TCR beta chain was found in a study of early T cells in non-severe SARS-CoV-2 infection. V lost 4 bases and J 8 bases, leaving 12 bases between the germline ends. Germline assignment: CDR1 LNHDA and CDR2 SQIVND (reference sequence). The CDR3 has 14 residues. In TCRdb, the 5' RACE reads were re-called with MiXCR into one record per CDR3 protein. The table records approximately 76,000 distinct CDR3 sequences, approximately 10% of them present only once. The specimen sequenced was whole blood. The chain is built from TRBV19 and TRBJ1-6; D not certain. The sequence derives from an adult who was a healthcare worker with PCR-confirmed SARS-CoV-2 infection or an uninfected control (not recorded which). The CDR3 protein is CASSTQESHSPLHF. For the CDR3, the DNA is TGTGCCAGTAGTACCCAGGAGTCGCATTCACCCCTCCACTTT.